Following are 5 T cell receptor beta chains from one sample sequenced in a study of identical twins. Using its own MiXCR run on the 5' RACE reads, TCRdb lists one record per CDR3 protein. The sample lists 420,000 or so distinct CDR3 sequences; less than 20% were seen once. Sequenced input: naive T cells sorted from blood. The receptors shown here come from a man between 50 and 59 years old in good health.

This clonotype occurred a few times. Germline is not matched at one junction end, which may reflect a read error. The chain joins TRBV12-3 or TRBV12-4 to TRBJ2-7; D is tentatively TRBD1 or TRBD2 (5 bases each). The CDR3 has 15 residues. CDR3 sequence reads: CASSKGDGNSSEQYF. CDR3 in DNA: TGTGCCAGCAGCAAAGGGGACGGCAACTCCTCCGAGCAGTACTTC.

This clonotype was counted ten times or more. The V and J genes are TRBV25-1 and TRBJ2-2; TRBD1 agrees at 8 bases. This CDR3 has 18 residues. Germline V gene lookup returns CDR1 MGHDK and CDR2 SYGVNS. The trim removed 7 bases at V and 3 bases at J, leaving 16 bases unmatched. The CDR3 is CASTVNRGKGLDTGELFF. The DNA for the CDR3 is TGTGCCAGCACGGTGAACAGGGGGAAAGGTTTGGACACCGGGGAGCTGTTTTTT.

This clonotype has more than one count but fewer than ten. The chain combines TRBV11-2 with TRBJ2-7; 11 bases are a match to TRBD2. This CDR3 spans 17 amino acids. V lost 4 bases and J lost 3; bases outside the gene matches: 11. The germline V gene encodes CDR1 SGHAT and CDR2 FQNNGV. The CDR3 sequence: CASSSYRLAGLSYEQYF. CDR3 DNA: TGTGCCAGCAGCTCATATCGACTAGCGGGACTTAGCTACGAGCAGTACTTC.

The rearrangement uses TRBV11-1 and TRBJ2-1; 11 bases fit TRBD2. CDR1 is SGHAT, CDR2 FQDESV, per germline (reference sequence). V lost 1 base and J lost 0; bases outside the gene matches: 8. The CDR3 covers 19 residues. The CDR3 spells CASSLETGLAVSSYNEQFF. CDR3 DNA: TGTGCCAGCAGCTTAGAAACGGGACTAGCGGTTAGCTCCTACAATGAGCAGTTCTTC.

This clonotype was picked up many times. CDR3 protein: CASSPIGRSGNTIYF. Here the CDR3 DNA reads TGTGCCAGCAGCCCTATAGGGCGCTCTGGAAACACCATATATTTT. The rearrangement links TRBV12-3 or TRBV12-4 to TRBJ1-3, with D hard to call. The V end lost 6 bases, the J end lost 0 bases, and 12 bases lay between the germline ends. The CDR3 consists of 15 residues.